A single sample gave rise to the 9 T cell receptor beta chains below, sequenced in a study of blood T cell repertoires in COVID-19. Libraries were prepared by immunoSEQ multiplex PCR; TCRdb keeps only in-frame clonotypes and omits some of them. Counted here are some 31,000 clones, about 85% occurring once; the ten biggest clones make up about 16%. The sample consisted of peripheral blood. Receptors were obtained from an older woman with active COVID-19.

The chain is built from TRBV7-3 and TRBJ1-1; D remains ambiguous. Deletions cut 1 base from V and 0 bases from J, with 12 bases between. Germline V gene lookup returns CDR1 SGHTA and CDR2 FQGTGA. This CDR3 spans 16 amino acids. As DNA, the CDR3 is TGTGCCAGCAGCTTAAGCGGGCCTAGGCTGAACACTGAAGCTTTCTTT. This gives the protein CASSLSGPRLNTEAFF.

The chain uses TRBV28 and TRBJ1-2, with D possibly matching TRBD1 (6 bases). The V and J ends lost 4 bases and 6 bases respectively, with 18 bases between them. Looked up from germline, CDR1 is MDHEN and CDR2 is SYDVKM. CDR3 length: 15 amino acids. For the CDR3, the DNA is TGTGCCAGCAGTTCCAATTTCGCCAGGGGACATGGCTACACCTTC. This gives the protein CASSSNFARGHGYTF.

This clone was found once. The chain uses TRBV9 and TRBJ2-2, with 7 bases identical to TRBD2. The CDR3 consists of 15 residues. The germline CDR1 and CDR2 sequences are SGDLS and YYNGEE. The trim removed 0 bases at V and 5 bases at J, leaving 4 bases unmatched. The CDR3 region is CASSVGRGGTGELFF. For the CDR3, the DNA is TGTGCCAGCAGCGTAGGGCGGGGAGGGACCGGGGAGCTGTTTTTT.

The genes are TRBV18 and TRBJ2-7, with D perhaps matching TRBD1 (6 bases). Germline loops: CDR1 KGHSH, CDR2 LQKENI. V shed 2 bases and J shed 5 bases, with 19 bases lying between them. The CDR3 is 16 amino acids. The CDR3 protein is CASSPDRAGASNEQYF. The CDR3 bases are TGTGCCAGCTCACCAGATCGGGCAGGGGCCTCAAACGAGCAGTACTTC.

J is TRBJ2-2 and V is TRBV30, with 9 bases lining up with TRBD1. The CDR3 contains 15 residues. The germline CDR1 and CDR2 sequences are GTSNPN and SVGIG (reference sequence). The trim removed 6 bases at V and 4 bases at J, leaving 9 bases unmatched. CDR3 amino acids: CACRKTGGVTGELFF. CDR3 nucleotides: TGTGCCTGCCGGAAGACAGGGGGAGTCACCGGGGAGCTGTTTTTT.

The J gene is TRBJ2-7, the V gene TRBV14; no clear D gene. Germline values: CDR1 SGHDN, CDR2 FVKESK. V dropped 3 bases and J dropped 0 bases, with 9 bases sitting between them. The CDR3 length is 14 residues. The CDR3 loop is CASSQRWFSYEQYF. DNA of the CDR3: TGTGCCAGCAGCCAGAGATGGTTCTCCTACGAGCAGTACTTC.

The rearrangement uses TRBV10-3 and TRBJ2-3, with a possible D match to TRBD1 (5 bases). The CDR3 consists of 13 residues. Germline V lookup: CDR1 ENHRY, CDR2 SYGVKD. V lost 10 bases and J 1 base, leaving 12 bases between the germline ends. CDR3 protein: CATRKGGTDTQYF. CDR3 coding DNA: TGTGCCACCCGTAAAGGGGGCACAGATACGCAGTATTTT.

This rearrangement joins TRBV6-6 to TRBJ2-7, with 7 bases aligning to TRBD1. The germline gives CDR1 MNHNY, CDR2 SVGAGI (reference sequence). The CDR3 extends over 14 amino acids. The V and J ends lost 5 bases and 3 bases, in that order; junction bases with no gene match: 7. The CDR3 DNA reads TGTGCCAGCAGTGCCCCGGGACAGAACTACGAGCAGTACTTC. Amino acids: CASSAPGQNYEQYF.

The CDR3 nucleotides are TGTGCCAGCAGTGAAGGGTCAGGTTATAGCAATCAGCCCCAGCATTTT. Its protein is CASSEGSGYSNQPQHF. The V gene is TRBV2, the J gene TRBJ1-5; D is uncertain. The CDR3 is 16 residues long. CDR1 and CDR2 from the germline V gene are SNHLY and FYNNEI. Trimming cost V 1 base and J 0 bases, with 10 bases left between them.